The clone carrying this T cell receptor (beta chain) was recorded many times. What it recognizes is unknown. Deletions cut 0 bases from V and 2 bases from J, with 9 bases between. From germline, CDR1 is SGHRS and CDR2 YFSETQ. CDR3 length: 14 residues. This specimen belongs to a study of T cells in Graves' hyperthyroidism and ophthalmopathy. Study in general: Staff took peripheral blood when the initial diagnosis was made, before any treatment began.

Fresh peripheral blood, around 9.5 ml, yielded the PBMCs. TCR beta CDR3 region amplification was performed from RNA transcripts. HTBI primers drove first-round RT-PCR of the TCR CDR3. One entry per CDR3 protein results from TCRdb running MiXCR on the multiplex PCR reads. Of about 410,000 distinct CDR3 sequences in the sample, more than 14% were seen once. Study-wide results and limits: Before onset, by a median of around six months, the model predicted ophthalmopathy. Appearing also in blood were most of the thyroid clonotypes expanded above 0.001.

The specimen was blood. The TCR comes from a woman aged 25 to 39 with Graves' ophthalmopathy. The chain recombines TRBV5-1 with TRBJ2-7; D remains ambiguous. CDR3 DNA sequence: TGCGCCAGCAGCTTGGAGGGTGTAACCTACGAGCAGTACTTC. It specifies CASSLEGVTYEQYF.